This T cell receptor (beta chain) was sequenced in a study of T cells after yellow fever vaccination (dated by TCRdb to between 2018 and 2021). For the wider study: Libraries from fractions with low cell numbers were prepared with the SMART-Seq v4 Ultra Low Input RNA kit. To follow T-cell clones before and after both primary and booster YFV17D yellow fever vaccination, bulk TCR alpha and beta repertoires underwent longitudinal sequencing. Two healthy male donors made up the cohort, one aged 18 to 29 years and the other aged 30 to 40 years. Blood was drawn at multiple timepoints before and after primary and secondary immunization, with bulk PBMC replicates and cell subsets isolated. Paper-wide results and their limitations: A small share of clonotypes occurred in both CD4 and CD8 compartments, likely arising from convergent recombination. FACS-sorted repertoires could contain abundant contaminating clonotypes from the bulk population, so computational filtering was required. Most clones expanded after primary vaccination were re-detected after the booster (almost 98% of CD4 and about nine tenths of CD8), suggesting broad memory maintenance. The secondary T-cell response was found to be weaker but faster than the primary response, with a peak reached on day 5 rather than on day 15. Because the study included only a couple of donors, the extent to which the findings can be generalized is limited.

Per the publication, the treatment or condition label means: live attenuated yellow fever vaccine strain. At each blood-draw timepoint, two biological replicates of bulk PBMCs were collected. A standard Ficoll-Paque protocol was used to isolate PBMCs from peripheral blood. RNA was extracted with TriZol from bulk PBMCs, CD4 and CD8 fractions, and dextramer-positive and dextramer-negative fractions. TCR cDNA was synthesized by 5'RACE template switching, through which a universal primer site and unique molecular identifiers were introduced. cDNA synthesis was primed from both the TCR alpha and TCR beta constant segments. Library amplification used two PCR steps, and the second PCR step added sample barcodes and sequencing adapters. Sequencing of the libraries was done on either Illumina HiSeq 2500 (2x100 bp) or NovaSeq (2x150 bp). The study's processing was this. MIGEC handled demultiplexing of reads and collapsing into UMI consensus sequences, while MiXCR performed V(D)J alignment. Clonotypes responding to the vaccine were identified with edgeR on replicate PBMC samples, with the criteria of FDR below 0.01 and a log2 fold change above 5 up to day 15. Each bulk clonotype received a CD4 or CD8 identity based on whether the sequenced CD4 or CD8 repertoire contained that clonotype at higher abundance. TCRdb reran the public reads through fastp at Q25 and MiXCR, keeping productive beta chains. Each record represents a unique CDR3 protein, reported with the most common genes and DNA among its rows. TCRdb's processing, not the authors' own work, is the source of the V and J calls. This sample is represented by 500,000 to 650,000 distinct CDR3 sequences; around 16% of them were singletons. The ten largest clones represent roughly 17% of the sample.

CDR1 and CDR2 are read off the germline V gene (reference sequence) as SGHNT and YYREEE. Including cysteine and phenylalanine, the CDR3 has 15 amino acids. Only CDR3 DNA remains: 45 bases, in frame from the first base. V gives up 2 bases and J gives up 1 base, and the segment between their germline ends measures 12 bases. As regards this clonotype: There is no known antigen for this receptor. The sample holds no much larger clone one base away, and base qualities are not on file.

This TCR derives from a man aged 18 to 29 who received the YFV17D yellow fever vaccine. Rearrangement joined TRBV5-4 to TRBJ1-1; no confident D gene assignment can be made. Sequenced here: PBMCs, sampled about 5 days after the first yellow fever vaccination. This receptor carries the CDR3 CASSFYGSRNTEAFF. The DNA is TGTGCCAGCAGCTTTTATGGAAGCAGGAACACTGAAGCTTTCTTT.